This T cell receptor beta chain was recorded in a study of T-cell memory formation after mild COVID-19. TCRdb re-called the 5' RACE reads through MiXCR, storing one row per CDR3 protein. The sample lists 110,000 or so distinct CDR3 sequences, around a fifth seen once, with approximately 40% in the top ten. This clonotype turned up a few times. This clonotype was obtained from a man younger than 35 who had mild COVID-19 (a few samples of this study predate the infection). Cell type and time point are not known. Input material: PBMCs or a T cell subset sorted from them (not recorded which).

Here the CDR3 reads CASSLMSEQFF. The CDR3 DNA reads as TGTGCCAGCAGCTTAATGAGTGAGCAGTTCTTC. The V gene is TRBV11-2, the J gene TRBJ2-1; no definite D call. CDR1 and CDR2 from the germline V gene are SGHAT and FQNNGV. CDR3 size: 11 residues. V lost 2 bases, J lost 9 bases, and 5 bases lay in between.